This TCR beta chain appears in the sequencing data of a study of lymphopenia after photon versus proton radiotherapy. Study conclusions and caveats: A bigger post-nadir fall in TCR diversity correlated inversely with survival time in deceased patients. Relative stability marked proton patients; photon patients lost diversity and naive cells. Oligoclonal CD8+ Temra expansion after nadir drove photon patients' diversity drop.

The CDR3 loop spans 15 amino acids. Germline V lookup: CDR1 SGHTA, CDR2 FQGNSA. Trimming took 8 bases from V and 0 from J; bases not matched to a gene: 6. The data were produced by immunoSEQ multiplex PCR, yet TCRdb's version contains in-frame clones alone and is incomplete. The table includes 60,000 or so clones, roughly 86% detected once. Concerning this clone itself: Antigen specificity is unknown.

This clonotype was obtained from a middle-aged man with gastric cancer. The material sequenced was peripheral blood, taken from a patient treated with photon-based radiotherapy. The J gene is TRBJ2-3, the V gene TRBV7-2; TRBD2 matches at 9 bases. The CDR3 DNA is TGTGCCAGCCGGACTAGCGCATCTAGCACAGATACGCAGTATTTT. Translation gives CASRTSASSTDTQYF.